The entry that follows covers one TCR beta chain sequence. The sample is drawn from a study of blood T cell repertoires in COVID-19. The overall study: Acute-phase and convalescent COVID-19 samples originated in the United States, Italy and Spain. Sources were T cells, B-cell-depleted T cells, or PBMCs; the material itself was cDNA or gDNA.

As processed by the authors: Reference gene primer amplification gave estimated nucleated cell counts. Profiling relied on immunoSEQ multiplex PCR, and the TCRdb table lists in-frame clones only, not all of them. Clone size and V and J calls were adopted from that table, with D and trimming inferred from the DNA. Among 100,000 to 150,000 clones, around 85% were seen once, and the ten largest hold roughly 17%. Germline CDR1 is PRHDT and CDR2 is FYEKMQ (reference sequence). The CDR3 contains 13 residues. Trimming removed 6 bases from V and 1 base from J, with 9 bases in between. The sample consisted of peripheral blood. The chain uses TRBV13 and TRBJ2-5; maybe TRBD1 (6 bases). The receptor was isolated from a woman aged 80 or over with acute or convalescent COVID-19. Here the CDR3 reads CASRIGGQETQYF. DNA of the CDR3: TGTGCCAGCAGGATAGGGGGCCAAGAGACCCAGTACTTC.